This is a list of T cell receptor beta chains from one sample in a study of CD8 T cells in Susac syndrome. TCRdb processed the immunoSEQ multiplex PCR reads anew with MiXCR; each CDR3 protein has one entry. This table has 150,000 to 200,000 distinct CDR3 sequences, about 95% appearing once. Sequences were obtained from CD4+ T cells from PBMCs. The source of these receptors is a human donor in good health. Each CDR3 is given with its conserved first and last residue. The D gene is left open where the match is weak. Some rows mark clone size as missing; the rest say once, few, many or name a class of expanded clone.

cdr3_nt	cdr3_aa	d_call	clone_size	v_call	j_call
TGTGCCAGCAGCGTCGAGGCAAGGGGTGGTGCTTTCTTT	CASSVEARGGAFF	NA	NA	TRBV9	TRBJ1-1
TGTGCCAGCAGCTTAGCGGCAGGGGGCACTGAAGCTTTCTTT	CASSLAAGGTEAFF	TRBD1	NA	TRBV7-9	TRBJ1-1
TGTGCCAGCAGCGTAGATAGCAGCGGTCCCTACGAGCAGTACTTC	CASSVDSSGPYEQYF	NA	NA	TRBV9	TRBJ2-7
TGCGCCAGCAGCCAGCCCGACCGAGACAATGAGCAGTTCTTC	CASSQPDRDNEQFF	NA	NA	TRBV4-3	TRBJ2-1
TGCGCCAGCAGCTACCGACAGGGGGCCGGCTACGAGCAGTACTTC	CASSYRQGAGYEQYF	TRBD1	NA	TRBV5-1	TRBJ2-7
TGTGCCAGCAGTTCTATACCGGGACGGGGGAACACTGAAGCTTTCTTT	CASSSIPGRGNTEAFF	NA	NA	TRBV27	TRBJ1-1
TGTGCCAGCAGCTTAGTGTTCGGGACCTACGAGCAGTACTTC	CASSLVFGTYEQYF	NA	NA	TRBV7-2	TRBJ2-7
TGCAGTGCTCCCAGGGGGACCCACGAGCAGTACTTC	CSAPRGTHEQYF	TRBD1	once	TRBV20-1	TRBJ2-7
TGCAGTGCTAATTGGGTCGCAACTAATGAAAAACTGTTTTTT	CSANWVATNEKLFF	NA	NA	TRBV20-1	TRBJ1-4
TGCGCCAGCAGCCAGGTTACCGATAGCCGTTACGAGCAGTACTTC	CASSQVTDSRYEQYF	NA	NA	TRBV4-3	TRBJ2-7
TGCAGCGTTGAACAGGGGGGCTATGGCTACACCTTC	CSVEQGGYGYTF	TRBD1	NA	TRBV29-1	TRBJ1-2
TGCAGCGTGACTAGCGGCTACGAGCAGTACTTC	CSVTSGYEQYF	TRBD2	NA	TRBV29-1	TRBJ2-7
TGCAGCGTTGAGGAGGGTGAGGGAGCTTTCTTT	CSVEEGEGAFF	NA	NA	TRBV29-1	TRBJ1-1
TGTGCCAGCAGCCCAGGGACAGTTCAGTACTTC	CASSPGTVQYF	TRBD1	NA	TRBV9	TRBJ2-4
TGTGCCAGCAGCGCTAGAGTTGAGCAGTTCTTC	CASSARVEQFF	NA	NA	TRBV9	TRBJ2-1
TGTGCCAGCAGGCGCGGGACCTACAATGAGCAGTTCTTC	CASRRGTYNEQFF	NA	NA	TRBV6-2/TRBV6-3	TRBJ2-1
TGCAGCGTGGGACTAGCGGGAGTCAATGAGCAGTTCTTC	CSVGLAGVNEQFF	TRBD2	NA	TRBV29-1	TRBJ2-1
TGTGCCAGCAGCCAAGACCGGCCCCGTAACACTGAAGCTTTCTTT	CASSQDRPRNTEAFF	NA	NA	TRBV14	TRBJ1-1
TGTGCCTGGAGGTACGGGTACAATGAGCAGTTCTTC	CAWRYGYNEQFF	NA	NA	TRBV30	TRBJ2-1
TGTGCCAGCACCTCGGGGGAGGGCCGGGTTAATGAGCAGTTCTTC	CASTSGEGRVNEQFF	TRBD2	NA	TRBV7-9	TRBJ2-1
TGCGCCAGCAGCACCACTAGCACCTACGAGCAGTACTTC	CASSTTSTYEQYF	NA	NA	TRBV5-1	TRBJ2-7
TGCAGCGTTTCACTAGCGGGAGGGGAGACCCAGTACTTC	CSVSLAGGETQYF	TRBD2	NA	TRBV29-1	TRBJ2-5
TGCGCCAGCAAACTGAACCGGGGGAACACTGAAGCTTTCTTT	CASKLNRGNTEAFF	NA	NA	TRBV10-2	TRBJ1-1
TGTGCCACCAGTGATTTGGCATCCGCTGAGCAGTTCTTC	CATSDLASAEQFF	NA	NA	TRBV24-1	TRBJ2-1
TGTGCCTGGACAGTCAAAGAGACCCAGTACTTC	CAWTVKETQYF	NA	few	TRBV30	TRBJ2-5
TGTGCCAGCAGTTTTCCCGACCTCGACAGGGTCACAGATACGCAGTATTTT	CASSFPDLDRVTDTQYF	TRBD1	NA	TRBV28	TRBJ2-3
TGCAGTGCTGGAGATTGGGACAGCGAAAGATACAATGAGCAGTTCTTC	CSAGDWDSERYNEQFF	TRBD1	NA	TRBV20-1	TRBJ2-1
TGTGCCAGCAGCCAAGTTGCGGGTCTCGGGACCCAGTACTTC	CASSQVAGLGTQYF	NA	once	TRBV3-1	TRBJ2-5
TGTGCCAGCAGGTCCCCCGGGACAGGGTTCAATCAGCCCCAGCATTTT	CASRSPGTGFNQPQHF	TRBD1	NA	TRBV28	TRBJ1-5
TGTGCCAGCAGCTTAGCGAGGAAGGGTTGGGGCAATCAGCCCCAGCATTTT	CASSLARKGWGNQPQHF	NA	NA	TRBV7-9	TRBJ1-5
TGTGCCAGCGGCTTAGCGGGTATTTACAATGAGCAGTTCTTC	CASGLAGIYNEQFF	TRBD2	NA	TRBV4-2	TRBJ2-1
TGCAGCGTTGTGGAAAGAAACGACTATGGCTACACCTTC	CSVVERNDYGYTF	NA	NA	TRBV29-1	TRBJ1-2
TGCAGTGCTAGTGCTGGAAGAGGGCCCTACGAGCAGTACTTC	CSASAGRGPYEQYF	NA	NA	TRBV20-1	TRBJ2-7
TGTGCCAGCAGTGTTACAGGGGGTAGTCAAGAGACCCAGTACTTC	CASSVTGGSQETQYF	TRBD1	NA	TRBV25-1	TRBJ2-5
TGTGCCAGCACTCGGGGTAATGAAAAACTGTTTTTT	CASTRGNEKLFF	NA	NA	TRBV6-5	TRBJ1-4
TGTGCCACCCGGGGTGCAGGGTCCTATGAGCAGTACTTC	CATRGAGSYEQYF	NA	NA	TRBV28	TRBJ2-7
TGCAGTGCTTCCCCAGGGGGCAAAAACATTCAGTACTTC	CSASPGGKNIQYF	TRBD1	NA	TRBV20-1	TRBJ2-4
TGTGCCAGTAGTCCGGGGCGAGCCAAAAACATTCAGTACTTC	CASSPGRAKNIQYF	NA	NA	TRBV2	TRBJ2-4
TGCAGCGTTGTCGGCAGCTACGAGCAGTACTTC	CSVVGSYEQYF	NA	few	TRBV29-1	TRBJ2-7
TGTGCCAGCAGCCATCCTGGACAGGGGGGTGGCTACACCTTC	CASSHPGQGGGYTF	TRBD1	NA	TRBV7-9	TRBJ1-2
TGTGCCAGCAGCTTAGTAATACGTTCCTACGAGCAGTACTTC	CASSLVIRSYEQYF	NA	NA	TRBV7-2	TRBJ2-7
TGTGCCAGCAGTTTACAACGGTTCACCGGGGAGCTGTTTTTT	CASSLQRFTGELFF	NA	NA	TRBV28	TRBJ2-2
TGTGCCAGCAGTTTGAGTATTAGCACAGATACGCAGTATTTT	CASSLSISTDTQYF	NA	NA	TRBV12-3/TRBV12-4	TRBJ2-3
TGTGCCTGGAGTGTACTTGCGGGTGGAGTAGATACGCAGTATTTT	CAWSVLAGGVDTQYF	NA	NA	TRBV30	TRBJ2-3
TGTGCCAGCAGCATTAGACTAGCGGGAACTACGAATGAGCAGTTCTTC	CASSIRLAGTTNEQFF	TRBD2	NA	TRBV7-6	TRBJ2-1
TGTGCCAGCAGTGGAGGACAGGGAACAGATACGCAGTATTTT	CASSGGQGTDTQYF	TRBD1	NA	TRBV25-1	TRBJ2-3
TGCAGCGTTGAGCGGGACAACTACGAGCAGTACTTC	CSVERDNYEQYF	NA	NA	TRBV29-1	TRBJ2-7
TGTGCCAGCACCACGGGGGCCAGGGGGCATCAGCCCCAGCATTTT	CASTTGARGHQPQHF	TRBD1	once	TRBV28	TRBJ1-5
TGTGCCTGGAGTACCCCCCGGGTTTCGGAGACCCAGTACTTC	CAWSTPRVSETQYF	NA	NA	TRBV30	TRBJ2-5
TGCAGCGCGGACTCGGGAAACTCTGGAAACACCATATATTTT	CSADSGNSGNTIYF	NA	once	TRBV29-1	TRBJ1-3